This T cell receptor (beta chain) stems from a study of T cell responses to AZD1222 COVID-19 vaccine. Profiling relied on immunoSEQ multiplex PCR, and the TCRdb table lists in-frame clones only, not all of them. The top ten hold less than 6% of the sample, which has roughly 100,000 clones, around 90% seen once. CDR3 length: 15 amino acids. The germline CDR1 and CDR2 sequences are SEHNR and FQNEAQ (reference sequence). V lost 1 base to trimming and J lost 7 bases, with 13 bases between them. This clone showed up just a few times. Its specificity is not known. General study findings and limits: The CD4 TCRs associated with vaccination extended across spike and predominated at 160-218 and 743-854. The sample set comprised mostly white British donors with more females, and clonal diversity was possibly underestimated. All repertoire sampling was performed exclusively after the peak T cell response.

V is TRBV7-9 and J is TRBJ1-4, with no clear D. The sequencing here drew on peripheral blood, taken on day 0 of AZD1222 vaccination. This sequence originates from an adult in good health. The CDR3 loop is CASSLGVSASEKLFF. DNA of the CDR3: TGTGCCAGCAGCTTAGGGGTGTCAGCAAGTGAAAAACTGTTTTTT.